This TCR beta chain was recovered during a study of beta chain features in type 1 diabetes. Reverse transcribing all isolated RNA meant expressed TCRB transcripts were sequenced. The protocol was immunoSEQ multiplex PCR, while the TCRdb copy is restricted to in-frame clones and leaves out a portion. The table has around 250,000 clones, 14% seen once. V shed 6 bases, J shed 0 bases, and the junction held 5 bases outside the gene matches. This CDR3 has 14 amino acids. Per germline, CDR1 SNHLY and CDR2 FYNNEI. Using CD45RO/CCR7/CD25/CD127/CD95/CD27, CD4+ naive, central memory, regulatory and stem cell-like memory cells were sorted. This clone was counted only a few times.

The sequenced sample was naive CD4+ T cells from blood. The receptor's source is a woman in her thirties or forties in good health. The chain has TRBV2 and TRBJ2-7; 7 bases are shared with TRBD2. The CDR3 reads CASRGTTRSYEQYF. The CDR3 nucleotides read TGTGCCAGCAGGGGGACTACCCGCTCCTACGAGCAGTACTTC.